These T cell receptor beta chains were read from a single sample in a study of T-cell memory formation after mild COVID-19. TCRdb itself ran the 5' RACE reads through MiXCR, one entry per CDR3 protein. The sample lists approximately 350,000 distinct CDR3 sequences, 13% occurring once. Material for sequencing was PBMCs or a T cell subset sorted from them (not recorded which). The receptor source for this set is a man aged 18 to 30 who had mild COVID-19 (a few samples of this study predate the infection). Cell type and time point are not known. CDR3s leave out the opening cysteine and the closing phenylalanine or tryptophan.

v_gene: TRBV29-1; CDR3aa: SVEFPTTY
v_gene: TRBV25-1; CDR3aa: ASSEDRRNEKLF
v_gene: TRBV2; CDR3aa: ASTLGQGAQPQH
v_gene: TRBV30; CDR3aa: AWSRGAGNQPQH
v_gene: TRBV20-1; CDR3aa: SADPTSGENNEQF
v_gene: TRBV20-1; CDR3aa: SASTGLADGYT
v_gene: TRBV12-3/TRBV12-4; CDR3aa: ASRTRWGPEQF
v_gene: TRBV5-1; CDR3aa: ASSSTGGPYAEQF
v_gene: TRBV20-1; CDR3aa: SAMRGRLESTDTQY
v_gene: TRBV10-2; CDR3aa: ASSELEFTQY
v_gene: TRBV7-2; CDR3aa: ASSRQDNTEAF
v_gene: TRBV10-3; CDR3aa: AISEQAGINEQF
v_gene: TRBV20-1; CDR3aa: SAGGINTEAF
v_gene: TRBV6-1; CDR3aa: ASSEVGQGGEQY